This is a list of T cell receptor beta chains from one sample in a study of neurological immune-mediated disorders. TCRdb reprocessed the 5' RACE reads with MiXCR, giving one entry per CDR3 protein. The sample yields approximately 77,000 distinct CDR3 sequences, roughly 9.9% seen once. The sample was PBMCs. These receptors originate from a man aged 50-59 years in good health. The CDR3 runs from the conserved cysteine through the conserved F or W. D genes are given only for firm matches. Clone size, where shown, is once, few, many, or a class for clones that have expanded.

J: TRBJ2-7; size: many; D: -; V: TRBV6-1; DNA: TGTGCCAGCAGTGAAGCGGGACCGGCCTACGAGCAGTACTTC; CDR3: CASSEAGPAYEQYF
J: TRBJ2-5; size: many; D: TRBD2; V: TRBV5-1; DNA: TGCGCCAGCAGCGGGACTAGCGGGATTGAGACCCAGTACTTC; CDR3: CASSGTSGIETQYF
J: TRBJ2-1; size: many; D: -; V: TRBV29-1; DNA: TGCAGCGTTGAACAGCCAGGGGTCGGTCACTACAATGAGCAGTTCTTC; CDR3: CSVEQPGVGHYNEQFF
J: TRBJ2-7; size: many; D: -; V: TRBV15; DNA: TGTGCCACCAGCAGAGATGTAGGTCTCCTCGCTGAGAAGTACTTC; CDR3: CATSRDVGLLAEKYF
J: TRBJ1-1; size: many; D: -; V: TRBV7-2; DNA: TGTGCCAGCAGCTACTACAGGAACACTGAAGCTTTCTTT; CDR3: CASSYYRNTEAFF
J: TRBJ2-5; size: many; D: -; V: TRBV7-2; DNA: TGTGCCAGCAGCACTCCCTCGACAGGAAAAGAGACCCAGTACTTC; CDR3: CASSTPSTGKETQYF
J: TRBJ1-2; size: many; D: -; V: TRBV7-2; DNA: TGTGCCAGCAGCCCCCGGGCAGTCTATGGCTACACCTTC; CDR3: CASSPRAVYGYTF
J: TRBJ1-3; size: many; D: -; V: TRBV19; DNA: TGTGCCAGTTGTCCTCGGATTTACTCTGGAAACACCATATATTTT; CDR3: CASCPRIYSGNTIYF
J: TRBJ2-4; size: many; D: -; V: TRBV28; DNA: TGTGCCAGCAGTTTGCGGTTGACTGCAGCCAAAAACATTCAGTACTTC; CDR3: CASSLRLTAAKNIQYF
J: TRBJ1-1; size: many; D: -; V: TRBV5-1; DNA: TGCGCCAGCAGCTTTGCCATGAACACTGAAGCTTTCTTT; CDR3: CASSFAMNTEAFF
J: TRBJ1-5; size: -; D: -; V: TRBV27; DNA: TGTTCTAGCAGCCCCAGGGAGTTTTCCCAGCCCCAGCATTTT; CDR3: CSSSPREFSQPQHF
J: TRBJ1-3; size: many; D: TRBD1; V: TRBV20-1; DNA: TGCAGTGCCGCCCCAAGGACAGGGTCTGGAAACACCATATATTTT; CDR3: CSAAPRTGSGNTIYF
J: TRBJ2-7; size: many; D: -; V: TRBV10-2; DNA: TGCGCCAGCAGCCCATCCGGAGGGGCATACGAGCAGTACTTC; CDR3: CASSPSGGAYEQYF
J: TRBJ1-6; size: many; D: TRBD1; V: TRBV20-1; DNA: TGCAGTGCTAAATATACAGGGGGCGCAAATTCACCCCTCCACTTT; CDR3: CSAKYTGGANSPLHF
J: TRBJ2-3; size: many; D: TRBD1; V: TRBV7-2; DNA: TGTGCCAGCAGACCGGGACAGGGATCGGATACGCAGTATTTT; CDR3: CASRPGQGSDTQYF
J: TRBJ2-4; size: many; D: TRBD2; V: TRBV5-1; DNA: TGCGCCAGCAGCTCCGGGACTAGCGGGAGCTGGGACATTCAGTACTTC; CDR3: CASSSGTSGSWDIQYF
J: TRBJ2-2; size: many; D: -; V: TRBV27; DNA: TGTGCCAGCAGTTTATCCGGGGGTGTGTCCGGGGAGCTGTTTTTT; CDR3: CASSLSGGVSGELFF
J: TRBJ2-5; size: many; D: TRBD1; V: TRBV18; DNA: TGTGCCAGCTCACTTGGACAGGGGGGAAGAGAGACCCAGTACTTC; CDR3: CASSLGQGGRETQYF
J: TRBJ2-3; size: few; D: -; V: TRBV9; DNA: TGTGCCAGCAGCGTAGGGGTGGATACGCAGTATTTT; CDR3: CASSVGVDTQYF
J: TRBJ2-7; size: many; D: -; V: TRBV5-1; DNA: TGCGCCAGCAGCCCTAGCGCGTTACAGGCCACCTACGAGCAGTACTTC; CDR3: CASSPSALQATYEQYF
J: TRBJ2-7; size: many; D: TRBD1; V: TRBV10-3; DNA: TGTGCCATCAGTGGTGGACAGGAGAGCTCCTACGAGCAGTACTTC; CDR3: CAISGGQESSYEQYF
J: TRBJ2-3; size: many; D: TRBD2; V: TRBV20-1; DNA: TGCAGTGCTCTAAACCCCACTAGCGGGACAGATACGCAGTATTTT; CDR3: CSALNPTSGTDTQYF
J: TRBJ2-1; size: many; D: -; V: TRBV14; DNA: TGTGCCAGCAGCCCGGCGGGAATGGGTAATGAGCAGTTCTTC; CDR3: CASSPAGMGNEQFF
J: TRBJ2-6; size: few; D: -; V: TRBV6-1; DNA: TGTGCCAGCAGTGAACCCAGGGCTGGGGCCAACGTCCTGACTTTC; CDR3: CASSEPRAGANVLTF
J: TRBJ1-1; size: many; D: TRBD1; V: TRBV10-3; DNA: TGTGCCATCGGACAGGGGTCGGCTGAAGCTTTCTTT; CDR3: CAIGQGSAEAFF
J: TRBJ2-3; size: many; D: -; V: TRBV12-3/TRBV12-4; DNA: TGTGCCAGCAGTGTGGCCTATGGCGCAGATACGCAGTATTTT; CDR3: CASSVAYGADTQYF
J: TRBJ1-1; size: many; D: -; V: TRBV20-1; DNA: TGCAGTGCTTTCGAGGGGGGAGGAGGCACTGAAGCTTTCTTT; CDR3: CSAFEGGGGTEAFF
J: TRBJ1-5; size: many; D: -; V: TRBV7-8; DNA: TGTGCCAGCAGCTTAGAACGGCCCAATCAGCCCCAGCATTTT; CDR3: CASSLERPNQPQHF
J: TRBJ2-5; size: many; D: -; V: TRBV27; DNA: TGTGCCAGCAGTTCCCGGACGGGGACCCAGTACTTC; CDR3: CASSSRTGTQYF
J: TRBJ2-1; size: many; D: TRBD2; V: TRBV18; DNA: TGTGCCAGCTCACCCCCGGGACTAGCGGGAGGCAATGAGCAGTTCTTC; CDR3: CASSPPGLAGGNEQFF
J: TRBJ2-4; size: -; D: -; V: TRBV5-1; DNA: TGCGCCAGCAGCTTGGAGGCGCGGGGAGACAAAAACATTCAGTACTTC; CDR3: CASSLEARGDKNIQYF
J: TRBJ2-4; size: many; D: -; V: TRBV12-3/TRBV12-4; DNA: TGTGCCAGCAGTCCTCCGGGACGGACTATATTAGAAGCCAAAAACATTCAGTACTTC; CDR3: CASSPPGRTILEAKNIQYF
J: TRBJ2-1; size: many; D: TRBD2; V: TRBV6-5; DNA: TGTGCCAGCAGCCCTAGCGGGAGGATCTACAATGAGCAGTTCTTC; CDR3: CASSPSGRIYNEQFF
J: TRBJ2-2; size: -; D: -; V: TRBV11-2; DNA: TGTGCCAGCAGCTTAGAGGTGGGGGCGAACACCGGGGAGCTGTTTTTT; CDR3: CASSLEVGANTGELFF
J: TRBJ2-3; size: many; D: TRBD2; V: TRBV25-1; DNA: TGTGCCAGCAGTGACCGGACTAGCGGAAACCCTGCTCGTACAGATACGCAGTATTTT; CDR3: CASSDRTSGNPARTDTQYF
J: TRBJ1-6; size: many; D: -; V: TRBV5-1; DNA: TGCGCCAGCAGCTTGGCCGTCGCGAGCTCCTATAATTCACCCCTCCACTTT; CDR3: CASSLAVASSYNSPLHF
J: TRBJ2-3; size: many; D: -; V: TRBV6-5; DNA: TGTGCCAGCAGTTATCGACAGGACACAGATACGCAGTATTTT; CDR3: CASSYRQDTDTQYF
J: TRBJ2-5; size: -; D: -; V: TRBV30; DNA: TGTGCCTGGAGTGTTAGCCCGGGGGCCCAGTACTTC; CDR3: CAWSVSPGAQYF
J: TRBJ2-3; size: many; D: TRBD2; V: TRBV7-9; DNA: TGTGCCAGCAGCTTTCCCCAGCGGGGAACAGATACGCAGTATTTT; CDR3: CASSFPQRGTDTQYF
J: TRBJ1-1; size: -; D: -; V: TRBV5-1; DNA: TGCGCCAGCAGAATGCGGGCCGAAAGTGAAGCTTTCTTT; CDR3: CASRMRAESEAFF